This TCR beta chain stems from a study of blood T cell repertoires in COVID-19. Study details: From T cells, B-cell-depleted T cells, or PBMCs came the material, which was cDNA or gDNA.

The ends were cut back, 2 bases at V and 1 base at J, with 8 bases in the middle. The CDR3 length is 14 residues. Germline V gene lookup returns CDR1 MNHEY and CDR2 SVGAGI. Some clones are missing from TCRdb's copy, which holds only in-frame ones; the method was immunoSEQ multiplex PCR. This sample carries approximately 300,000 clones, roughly 90% of them seen once, and the ten largest clones take about 5%. This sequence joins TRBV6-5 and TRBJ1-1; TRBD1 might be the D (5 bases). Sequenced material: peripheral blood. This TCR came from a man between 40 and 49 years old with acute or convalescent COVID-19. CDR3 in amino acids: CASSYAGKNTEAFF. The CDR3 region has the DNA TGTGCCAGCAGTTACGCAGGGAAGAACACTGAAGCTTTCTTT.